The T cell receptor beta chain described here comes from a study of beta chain features in type 1 diabetes. The wider study: Sorted cells, 107,917,701 in number, were examined across all samples. Study-wide points: Moderately but significantly shorter TCRB CDR3s were found in Type 1 diabetes patients in all four CD4+ subsets. VDJ junctions in type 1 diabetes patients carried more deletions and fewer insertions.

Each donor gave one heparinised blood draw averaging approximately 100 mL. A note on this clone: Its specificity is not known.

Expressed TCRB transcripts were sequenced, since all the RNA that had been isolated was reverse transcribed. Assay: immunoSEQ multiplex PCR; the TCRdb copy retains only in-frame clones and omits some. In the table there are 130,000 to 150,000 clones, about 51% of which are singletons. Sequencing used Tregs from blood. The TCR sequence derives from a man aged 18 to 29 in good health.

The CDR3 DNA follows: TGTGCCAGCAGTTTGGACAGGGCTTCCTACGAGCAGTACTTC. It encodes CASSLDRASYEQYF. This sequence joins TRBV6-5 and TRBJ2-7, with TRBD1 matching over 8 bases. CDR1 is MNHEY, CDR2 SVGAGI, per germline. V gave up 4 bases and J gave up 1 base; unmatched junction bases: 3. The CDR3 covers 14 residues.